This record concerns one TCR beta chain sequence. This sample is drawn from a study of T cells in Graves' hyperthyroidism and ophthalmopathy. The source material, RNA transcripts, was used to amplify TCR beta CDR3 regions. The TCR CDR3 was amplified in a first-round RT-PCR using the HTBI primer set. One entry per CDR3 protein, called by TCRdb with MiXCR from the multiplex PCR reads. The sample lists under 750,000 distinct CDR3 sequences; around 20% were seen once. Material for sequencing was blood. The source of this sequence is a woman in her forties or fifties with Graves' hyperthyroidism that later progressed to Graves' ophthalmopathy.

CDR3 nucleotides: TGTGCCAGCGGCCCTCAAGCGGGAGTGGACACCGGGGAGCTGTTTTTT. This codes for CASGPQAGVDTGELFF. This chain joins TRBV7-3 and TRBJ2-2, with TRBD2 matching 8 bases. This CDR3 comprises 16 residues. V was clipped by 8 bases and J by 3 bases; unmatched bases: 11. The germline V gene has CDR1 SGHTA and CDR2 FQGTGA. Full variable domain (remainder filled in from reference TRBV7-3 and TRBJ2-2): GAGVSQTPSNKVTEKGKYVELRCDPISGHTALYWYRQSLGQGPEFLIYFQGTGAADDSGLPNDRFFAVRPEGSVSTLKIQRTERGDSAVYLCASGPQAGVDTGELFFGEGSRLTVL.